These 3 T cell receptor beta chains share one sample of origin, sequenced in a study of T cell repertoires in cytomegalovirus infection. TCRdb independently ran MiXCR on the reads; one entry per CDR3 protein. This repertoire shows 65,000 to 85,000 distinct CDR3 sequences, about 30% found once; its top ten account for just under 60%. No antigen has been identified for these receptors. This sample comprised CD8+ T cells from cultured PBMCs, obtained from culture after CMV antigen stimulation. The receptor source for this set is a human donor in good health (CMV status not recorded). Some clones in this sample may be carry-over from other donors' samples.

By share of the sample, this clonotype is medium-sized. The chain uses TRBV7-2 and TRBJ1-2; 7 positions agree with TRBD1. V lost 5 bases to trimming and J lost 7 bases; unmatched junction nucleotides: 16. Per the germline V gene, CDR1 is SGHTA and CDR2 is FQGNSA. The CDR3 sequence is 16 residues long. The CDR3 spells CASSTGVSGVRFGYTF. The CDR3 region has the DNA TGTGCCAGCAGCACAGGGGTCAGCGGCGTACGGTTTGGCTACACCTTC.

This chain links TRBV7-6 with TRBJ1-1, with D hard to call. Germline CDR1 and CDR2: SGHVS and FNYEAQ. This CDR3 has 14 residues. Trimming removed 1 base from V and 5 bases from J, with 11 bases in between. This CDR3 reads CASSLGPSVTEAFF. CDR3 nucleotide sequence: TGTGCCAGCAGCTTAGGGCCTTCTGTTACTGAAGCTTTCTTT.

As DNA, the CDR3 is TGTGCCAGCAGCTTAAACCCAGGGGAGCAGTACTTC. This codes for CASSLNPGEQYF. This chain links TRBV7-3 with TRBJ2-7; a possible D gene is TRBD1 (5 bases). CDR1 SGHTA and CDR2 FQGTGA come from the germline V gene. The CDR3 length is 12 residues. Between the trimmed V and J ends, which lost 1 base and 7 bases, there was a span of 8 bases. The full variable domain, completed using reference TRBV7-3 and TRBJ2-7, is GAGVSQTPSNKVTEKGKYVELRCDPISGHTALYWYRQSLGQGPEFLIYFQGTGAADDSGLPNDRFFAVRPEGSVSTLKIQRTERGDSAVYLCASSLNPGEQYFGPGTRLTVT.